The 7 T cell receptor beta chains below come from one sample, sequenced in a study of human thymus T cells. Using immunoSEQ multiplex PCR, the repertoire was profiled, and TCRdb retains in-frame clones only, with some absent. Seen here are about 46,000 clones, around 93% observed once, and the top ten hold approximately 0.16%. Material: blood. These receptors were taken from a girl under three years old with a congenital heart defect but otherwise immunologically healthy.

The chain employs TRBV7-2 and TRBJ2-7, with D unresolved. V was shortened by 0 bases and J by 0 bases, with 6 bases between the two germline ends. This CDR3 region has 14 residues. Germline V gives CDR1 SGHTA, CDR2 FQGNSA. The CDR3 DNA sequence: TGTGCCAGCAGCTTAGCGGTAAACTCCTACGAGCAGTACTTC. This translates into CASSLAVNSYEQYF.

The gene calls are TRBV7-2 and TRBJ2-3; D is possibly TRBD2 (6 bases). With 1 base removed from V and 4 bases from J, the gap between germline ends came to 9 bases. CDR1 is SGHTA, CDR2 FQGNSA, per germline. The CDR3 runs to 14 residues. The CDR3 DNA reads TGTGCCAGCAGCTTAGACGGGAGACCAGATACGCAGTATTTT. This translates into CASSLDGRPDTQYF.

V gene TRBV5-1 combines with J gene TRBJ2-5, with D maybe TRBD2 (5 bases). CDR1 is SGHRS and CDR2 is YFSETQ in the germline V gene. Trimming cost V 1 base and J 4 bases, with 11 bases left between them. The CDR3 extends over 14 amino acids. CDR3 in DNA: TGCGCCAGCAGCTTGAGTAGCGCATCAGAGACCCAGTACTTC. Its protein is CASSLSSASETQYF.

The V and J genes are TRBV4-2 and TRBJ2-3, with 7 bases matching TRBD1. The CDR3 spans 15 residues. The germline CDR1 and CDR2 sequences are LGHNA and YNFKEQ. V dropped 3 bases and J dropped 2; count of bases not matched to a gene: 5. The CDR3 nucleotides read TGTGCCAGCAGCCAGACCGGGACAGACACAGATACGCAGTATTTT. Its translation is CASSQTGTDTDTQYF.

V and J are TRBV19 and TRBJ2-7; no clear D. V shed 6 bases and J shed 2 bases, with 20 bases lying between them. This CDR3 contains 16 residues. Germline-derived CDR1 and CDR2 are LNHDA and SQIVND (reference sequence). Here the CDR3 DNA reads TGTGCCAGTAGCTCCCCCGGCGGACCGTCCACCTACGAGCAGTACTTC. Its translation: CASSSPGGPSTYEQYF.

The chain uses TRBV28 and TRBJ2-1, with D perhaps matching TRBD2 (5 bases). Trimming took off 6 bases at V and 10 bases at J, with 22 bases between the two ends. The length of the CDR3 is 15 residues. The V gene's germline CDR1 is MDHEN and CDR2 SYDVKM. The CDR3 DNA follows: TGTGCCAGCAGGGTACGGACTGACTGGTACGAGGAGCAGTTCTTC. Translated, it gives CASRVRTDWYEEQFF. Full variable domain (outside the CDR3, taken from reference TRBV28 and TRBJ2-1): DVKVTQSSRYLVKRTGEKVFLECVQDMDHENMFWYRQDPGLGLRLIYFSYDVKMKEKGDIPEGYSVSREKKERFSLILESASTNQTSMYLCASRVRTDWYEEQFFGPGTRLTVL.

This clone was counted a single time. The chain links TRBV2 to TRBJ2-3; the D gene could be TRBD1 or TRBD2 (5 bases each). The CDR3 sequence is 20 residues long. V was cut by 5 bases and J by 1 base, with 28 bases left in between. Germline V gene sequence: CDR1 SNHLY, CDR2 FYNNEI. The CDR3 DNA reads TGTGCCAGCAGTACGCCAGGGTATTCGGTGGGAGAGACCCGCACAGATACGCAGTATTTT. Translation gives CASSTPGYSVGETRTDTQYF. Full variable domain (outside the CDR3, taken from reference TRBV2 and TRBJ2-3): EPEVTQTPSHQVTQMGQEVILRCVPISNHLYFYWYRQILGQKVEFLVSFYNNEISEKSEIFDDQFSVERPDGSNFTLKIRSTKLEDSAMYFCASSTPGYSVGETRTDTQYFGPGTRLTVL.